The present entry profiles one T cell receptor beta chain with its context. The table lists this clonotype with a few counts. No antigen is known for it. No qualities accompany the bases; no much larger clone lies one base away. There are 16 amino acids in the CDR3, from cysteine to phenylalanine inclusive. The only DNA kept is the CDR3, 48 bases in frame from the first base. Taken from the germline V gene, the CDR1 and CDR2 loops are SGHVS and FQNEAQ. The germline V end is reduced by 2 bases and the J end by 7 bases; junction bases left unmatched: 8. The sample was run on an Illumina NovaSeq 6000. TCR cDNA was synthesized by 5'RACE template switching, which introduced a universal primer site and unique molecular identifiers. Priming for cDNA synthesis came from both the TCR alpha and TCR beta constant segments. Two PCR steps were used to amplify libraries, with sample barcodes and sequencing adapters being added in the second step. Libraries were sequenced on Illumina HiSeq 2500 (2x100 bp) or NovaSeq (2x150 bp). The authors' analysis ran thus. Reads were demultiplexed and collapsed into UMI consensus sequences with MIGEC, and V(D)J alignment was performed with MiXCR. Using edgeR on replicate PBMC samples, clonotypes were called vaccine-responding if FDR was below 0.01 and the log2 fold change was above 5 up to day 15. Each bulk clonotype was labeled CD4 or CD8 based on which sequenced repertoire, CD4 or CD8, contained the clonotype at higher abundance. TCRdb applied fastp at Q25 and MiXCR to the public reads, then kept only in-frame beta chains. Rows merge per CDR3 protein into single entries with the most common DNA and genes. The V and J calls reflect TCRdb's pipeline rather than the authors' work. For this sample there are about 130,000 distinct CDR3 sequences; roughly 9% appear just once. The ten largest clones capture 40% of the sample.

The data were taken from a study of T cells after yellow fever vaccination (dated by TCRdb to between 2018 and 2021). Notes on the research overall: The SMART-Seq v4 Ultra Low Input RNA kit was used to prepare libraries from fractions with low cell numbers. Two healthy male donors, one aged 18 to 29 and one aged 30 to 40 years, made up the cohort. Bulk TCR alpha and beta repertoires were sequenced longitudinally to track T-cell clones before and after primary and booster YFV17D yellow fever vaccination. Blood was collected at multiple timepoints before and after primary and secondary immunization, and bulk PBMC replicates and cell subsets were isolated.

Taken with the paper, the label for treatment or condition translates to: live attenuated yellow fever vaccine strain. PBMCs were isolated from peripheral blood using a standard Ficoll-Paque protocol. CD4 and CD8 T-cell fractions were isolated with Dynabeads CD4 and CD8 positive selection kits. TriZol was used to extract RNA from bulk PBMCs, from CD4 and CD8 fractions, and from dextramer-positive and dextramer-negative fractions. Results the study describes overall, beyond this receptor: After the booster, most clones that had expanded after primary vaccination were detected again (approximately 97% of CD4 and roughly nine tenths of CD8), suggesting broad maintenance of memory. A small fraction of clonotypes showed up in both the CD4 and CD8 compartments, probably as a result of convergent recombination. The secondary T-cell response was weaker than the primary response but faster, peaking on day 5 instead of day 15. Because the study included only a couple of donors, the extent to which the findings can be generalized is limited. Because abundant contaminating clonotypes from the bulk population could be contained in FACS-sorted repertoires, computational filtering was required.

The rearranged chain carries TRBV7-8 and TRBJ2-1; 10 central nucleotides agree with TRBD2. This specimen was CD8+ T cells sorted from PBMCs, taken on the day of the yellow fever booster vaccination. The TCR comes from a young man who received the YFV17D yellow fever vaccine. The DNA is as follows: TGTGCCAGCAGCTTACTTAGCGGGGGGCTTGGAAATGAGCAGTTCTTC. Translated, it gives CASSLLSGGLGNEQFF.